These 2 T cell receptor beta chains were all obtained from the same sample, sequenced in a study of cytomegalovirus exposure and HLA in healthy donors. The study ran its PCR with 60 Vbeta and 13 Jbeta primers. The table came from immunoSEQ multiplex PCR; TCRdb's copy has only in-frame clones and leaves some out. The sample shows 200,000 to 250,000 clones, 81% of them seen only once. Sequences were obtained from PBMCs. All receptors derive from a woman aged 55-69 years in good health and CMV-seropositive.

The genes are TRBV5-8 and TRBJ1-1, with D perhaps matching TRBD1 (5 bases). CDR1 and CDR2 (germline): SGHTS, YDEGEE. CDR3 length: 15 amino acids. The V and J ends lost 0 bases and 11 bases respectively, with 20 bases between them. The CDR3 region has the DNA TGTGCCAGCAGCTTGGAGTCAGGGTCCCCGGTGGGGGCTTTCTTT. Translated: CASSLESGSPVGAFF.

This chain connects TRBV28 to TRBJ2-1, with 10 bases identical to TRBD2. Germline V gene data show CDR1 as MDHEN and CDR2 as SYDVKM. After removal of 5 bases from V and 7 bases from J, the junction contained 11 bases not matched to a gene. The CDR3 extends over 16 amino acids. DNA for the CDR3: TGTGCCAGCAGTCCTCCAGCGGGAGGGCCGAGAAATGAGCAGTTCTTC. Residues: CASSPPAGGPRNEQFF.